This paragraph covers one T cell receptor (beta chain) sequence. The antigen remains undetermined. The CDR3 length is 14 residues. CDR1 and CDR2 from the germline V gene are SGHTA and FQGNSA. The junction had 1 base not matched to a gene; V was cut back by 3 bases and J by 1 base. The data originate from a study of T cell responses to AZD1222 COVID-19 vaccine. Assay: immunoSEQ multiplex PCR; the TCRdb copy retains only in-frame clones and omits some. This sample yields 90,000 to 140,000 clones, of which roughly nine tenths are seen a single time; 35% to 50% belongs to the top ten. Study-wide points: Within unmutated variant regions lay the reported targets of nearly half of spike-specific TCRs. Two AZD1222 administrations were followed by greater Spike-specific TCR breadth and depth. There were mostly white British donors and more females than males, and clonal diversity was possibly underestimated.

The receptor's source is an adult who received the AZD1222 COVID-19 vaccine. The sample here was peripheral blood, taken 28 days after the second AZD1222 dose. The chain links TRBV7-2 to TRBJ1-1, with 8 positions matching TRBD1. The CDR3 spells CASSFTGGNTEAFF. In DNA form, the CDR3 reads TGTGCCAGCAGCTTTACAGGGGGGAACACTGAAGCTTTCTTT.